The sequence of this T cell receptor (beta chain) was determined in a study of blood T cell repertoires in COVID-19. Method: immunoSEQ multiplex PCR; TCRdb's copy keeps in-frame clones and lacks some. Seen here are roughly 200,000 clones, about nine tenths observed once, and the top ten hold around 6.6%. This CDR3 spans 16 amino acids. V gave up 4 bases and J gave up 3 bases, with 18 bases separating them. CDR1 SEHNR and CDR2 FQNEAQ come from the germline V gene (reference sequence). The receptor's source is a man aged 35-49 years with acute or convalescent COVID-19. The rearrangement joins TRBV7-9 to TRBJ1-1, with no clear D. Sequenced sample: peripheral blood. For the CDR3, the DNA is TGTGCCAGCAGCTCCCTACCCGCGGGAACTTACACTGAAGCTTTCTTT. It specifies CASSSLPAGTYTEAFF.